A selection of T cell receptor beta chains follows, all from one sample in a study of cytomegalovirus exposure and HLA in healthy donors. The assay was immunoSEQ multiplex PCR, and TCRdb's table has in-frame clones only and misses some. Here the sample spans 130,000 to 150,000 clones, about 76% being singletons. The sample comprised PBMCs. These receptors came from a female donor in good health and CMV-seronegative. CDR3s include the opening cysteine and the closing phenylalanine or tryptophan. The order of the fields is J gene, D gene, V gene, clone size, CDR3 DNA, CDR3 protein. D genes are given only for firm matches. Size is omitted from some rows. Given values are once, few, many or a class for expanded clones.

>TRBJ2-1|.|TRBV10-3|once
TGTGCCATCAGTGAGTCGGCGGGGGCCGGGAATGAGCAGTTCTTC
CAISESAGAGNEQFF
>TRBJ2-7|TRBD2|TRBV6-1|.
TGTGCCACAGGGACTAGCGGGGCCCTATCCTACGAGCAGTACTTC
CATGTSGALSYEQYF
>TRBJ1-2|TRBD1|TRBV29-1|many
TGCAGCGTGGGGGACAGGGCGGGAGGCTACACCTTC
CSVGDRAGGYTF
>TRBJ2-1|TRBD2|TRBV10-1|.
TGCGCCAGCAGTGGGTTAAGGACTAGCGGCCATAATGAGCAGTTCTTC
CASSGLRTSGHNEQFF
>TRBJ2-4|TRBD2|TRBV28|.
TGTGCCAGCAGGGGGGGGGTTGGCCTCAGGCTAGCCAAAAACATTCAGTACTTC
CASRGGVGLRLAKNIQYF
>TRBJ2-3|.|TRBV4-3|.
TGCGCCAGCAGCCAAGATCCCACACCTAGCACAGATACGCAGTATTTT
CASSQDPTPSTDTQYF
>TRBJ1-2|.|TRBV5-4|.
TGTGCCAGCAGCGTTGAGGTTTTCGGCTACACCTTC
CASSVEVFGYTF
>TRBJ1-1|.|TRBV7-2|once
TGTGCCAGCAGCTCTCGGAGCAGTGTGGTCGAAGCTTTCTTT
CASSSRSSVVEAFF
>TRBJ1-1|.|TRBV30|few
TGTGCCTGGAGTTCGAGGGGGACTGAAGCTTTCTTT
CAWSSRGTEAFF
>TRBJ2-2|.|TRBV4-3|few
TGCGCCAGCAGCCAAGATAGGGGGCTAGCGGGGAACACCGGGGAGCTGTTTTTT
CASSQDRGLAGNTGELFF
>TRBJ1-3|.|TRBV7-8|few
TGTGCCAGCAGCCTACCCGGAAACACCATATATTTT
CASSLPGNTIYF